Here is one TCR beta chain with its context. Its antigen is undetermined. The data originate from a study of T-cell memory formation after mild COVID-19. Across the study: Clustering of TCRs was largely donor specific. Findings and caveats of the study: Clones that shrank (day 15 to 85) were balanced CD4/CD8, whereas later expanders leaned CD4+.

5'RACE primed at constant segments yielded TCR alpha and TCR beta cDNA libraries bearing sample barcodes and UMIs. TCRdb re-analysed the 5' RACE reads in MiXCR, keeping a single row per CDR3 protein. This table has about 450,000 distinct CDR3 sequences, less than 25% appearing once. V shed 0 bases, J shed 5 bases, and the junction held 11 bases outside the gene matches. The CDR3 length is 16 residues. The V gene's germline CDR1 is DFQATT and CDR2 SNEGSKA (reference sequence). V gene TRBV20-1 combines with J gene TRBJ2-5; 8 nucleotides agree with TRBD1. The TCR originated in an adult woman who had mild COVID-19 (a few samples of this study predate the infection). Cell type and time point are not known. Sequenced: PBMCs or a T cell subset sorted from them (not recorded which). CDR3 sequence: CSARDGRRGQRETQYF. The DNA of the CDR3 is TGCAGTGCTAGAGATGGACGCAGGGGGCAGAGGGAGACCCAGTACTTC.